The 8 T cell receptor beta chains below all came from one sample that was sequenced in a study of cytomegalovirus exposure and HLA in healthy donors. Vbeta (60) and Jbeta (13) primers were used in the PCR. TCRdb's table, derived via immunoSEQ multiplex PCR, lists solely in-frame clones and lacks some. This sample carries about 99,000 clones, around 77% of them seen once, and the ten largest clones take over 3%. The sample was PBMCs. The source of these receptors is a man aged 35 to 55 in good health and CMV-seronegative.

This clone was seen only a few times. The V gene is TRBV27, the J gene TRBJ2-7; D unclear. Trimming took off 5 bases at V and 2 bases at J, with 16 bases between the two ends. The CDR3 has 15 residues. Germline V gives CDR1 MNHEY, CDR2 SMNVEV (reference sequence). For the CDR3, the DNA is TGTGCCAGCAGTAAATATAGCCAACCCGCCTACGAGCAGTACTTC. It is translated as CASSKYSQPAYEQYF.

The chain links TRBV28 to TRBJ2-7; maybe TRBD1 (6 bases). The V end was cut by 2 bases, the J end by 2 bases, with 13 bases between. The CDR3 length is 15 residues. Looked up from germline, CDR1 is MDHEN and CDR2 is SYDVKM. Written as DNA, the CDR3 is TGTGCCAGCAGTTTACTTGGGCAGGGGACCTACGAGCAGTACTTC. It yields the protein CASSLLGQGTYEQYF.

This clone occurred once. This chain uses TRBV19 with TRBJ1-5; 9 positions agree with TRBD1. This CDR3 has 14 residues. CDR1 LNHDA and CDR2 SQIVND come from the germline V gene (reference sequence). V lost 2 bases, J lost 5 bases, and 1 base stayed unmatched. The CDR3 nucleotides read TGTGCCAGTAGTATAAGGACAGGGGATCAGCCCCAGCATTTT. This codes for CASSIRTGDQPQHF.

The chain combines TRBV4-1 with TRBJ2-5; 9 bases are a match to TRBD1. V was clipped by 1 base and J by 5 bases; unmatched bases: 5. Germline values: CDR1 MGHRA, CDR2 YSYEKL. This CDR3 has 15 residues. For the CDR3, the DNA is TGCGCCAGCAGCCAAGGGGGACAGGGTGACGAGACCCAGTACTTC. It encodes CASSQGGQGDETQYF.

This clone was found a few times. The chain recombines TRBV30 with TRBJ1-5; D is perhaps TRBD1 (6 bases). Trimming cost V 2 bases and J 9 bases, with 17 bases left between them. Germline V gives CDR1 GTSNPN, CDR2 SVGIG (reference sequence). This CDR3 is built from 14 residues. The CDR3 coding sequence is TGTGCCTGGAGTCCCTCAGGGGACCCTCGGCCCCAGCATTTT. Amino acids: CAWSPSGDPRPQHF.

This chain links TRBV2 with TRBJ1-1; no reliable D call. The germline CDR1 and CDR2 sequences are SNHLY and FYNNEI. There are 14 residues in the CDR3. V was cut by 4 bases and J by 1 base, with 10 bases left in between. The chain's CDR3 is CASSGLRPNTEAFF. CDR3 bases: TGTGCCAGCAGTGGGCTCAGGCCGAACACTGAAGCTTTCTTT. The variable domain in full, with the rest retrieved from reference TRBV2 and TRBJ1-1, is EPEVTQTPSHQVTQMGQEVILRCVPISNHLYFYWYRQILGQKVEFLVSFYNNEISEKSEIFDDQFSVERPDGSNFTLKIRSTKLEDSAMYFCASSGLRPNTEAFFGQGTRLTVV.

This clone was seen a few times. The chain employs TRBV6-5 and TRBJ2-1, with TRBD2 identical over 12 bases. V shed 6 bases and J 6 bases; nucleotides not matched to a gene: 6. Germline-derived CDR1 and CDR2 are MNHEY and SVGAGI. The CDR3 has 15 residues. CDR3 sequence reads: CASRPSGLAGNEQFF. The CDR3 nucleotides read TGTGCCAGCAGACCTTCGGGACTAGCGGGCAATGAGCAGTTCTTC.

This clone was found a few times. The chain employs TRBV9 and TRBJ1-5; D gene ambiguous. With 7 bases removed from V and 4 bases from J, the gap between germline ends came to 15 bases. The CDR3 is 14 residues long. Germline V gene data show CDR1 as SGDLS and CDR2 as YYNGEE. The CDR3 region is CASGRTSNNQPQHF. The CDR3 DNA reads TGTGCCAGCGGACGGACTTCGAATAATCAGCCCCAGCATTTT.